This TCR beta chain was profiled in a study of T cell repertoires in cytomegalovirus infection. Study summary: Evidence of both CMV infection and a matching HLA type came from public TCR beta signatures.

This clonotype was counted only a few times. Its specificity is unknown. Notes on the study in general: CMV carriers with the relevant HLA were identified by cumulative public TCR beta family frequency. HLA-C-restricted CMV clonotypes gave the most frequent clonotype in two of eight donors.

V gave up 4 bases and J gave up 0 bases; unmatched junction bases: 6. Germline CDR1 is MRHNA and CDR2 is SNTAGT. The length of the CDR3 is 17 residues. TCRdb fed the reads into MiXCR, producing one record per CDR3 protein. The table lists roughly 310,000 distinct CDR3 sequences, 17% of them singletons. Sequenced input: PBMCs. The receptor was derived from a human donor in good health (CMV status not recorded). Some clones in this sample may be carry-over from other donors' samples. The chain has TRBV6-4 and TRBJ2-6; 7 bases align to TRBD2. CDR3: CASSGEGGTSGANVLTF. The CDR3 DNA reads as TGTGCCAGCAGTGGGGAGGGCGGAACCTCTGGGGCCAACGTCCTGACTTTC.